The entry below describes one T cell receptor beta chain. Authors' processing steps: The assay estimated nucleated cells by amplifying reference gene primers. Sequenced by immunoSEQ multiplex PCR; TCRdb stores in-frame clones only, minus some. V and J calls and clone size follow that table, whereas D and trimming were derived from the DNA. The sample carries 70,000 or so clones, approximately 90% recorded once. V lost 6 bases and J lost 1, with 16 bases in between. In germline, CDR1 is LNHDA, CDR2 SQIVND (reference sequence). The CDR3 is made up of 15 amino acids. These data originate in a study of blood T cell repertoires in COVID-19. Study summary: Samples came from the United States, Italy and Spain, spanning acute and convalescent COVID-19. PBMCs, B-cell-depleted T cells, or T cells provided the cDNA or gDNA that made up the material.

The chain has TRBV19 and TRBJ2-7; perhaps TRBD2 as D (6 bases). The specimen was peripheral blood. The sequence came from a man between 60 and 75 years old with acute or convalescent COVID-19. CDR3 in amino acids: CASRDGTDLSYEQYF. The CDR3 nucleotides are TGTGCCAGTAGGGATGGGACTGACTTATCCTACGAGCAGTACTTC. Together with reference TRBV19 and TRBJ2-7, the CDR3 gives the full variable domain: DGGITQSPKYLFRKEGQNVTLSCEQNLNHDAMYWYRQDPGQGLRLIYYSQIVNDFQKGDIAEGYSVSREKKESFPLTVTSAQKNPTAFYLCASRDGTDLSYEQYFGPGTRLTVT.